This record looks at one T cell receptor beta chain sequence and its context. These data belong to a study of blood T cells in healthy people across ages. Next came a second PCR, run for about 6 to 12 cycles, which used a sample-barcoded 5' primer along with a J-beta primer mix. In TCRdb, the 5' RACE reads were re-called with MiXCR into one record per CDR3 protein. The sample lists about 600,000 distinct CDR3 sequences, 40% to 55% occurring once. CDR3 length: 14 amino acids. V lost 1 base, J lost 5 bases, and 3 bases stayed unmatched. Germline CDR1 is LGHNA and CDR2 is YSLEER. Sequencing used blood. This TCR was recovered from a man aged 80 or over in good health. The rearrangement joins TRBV4-3 to TRBJ1-1; 8 bases line up with TRBD1. For the CDR3, the DNA is TGCGCCAGCAGCCAAGCAGGGGGCCCGACTGAAGCTTTCTTT. The encoded protein is CASSQAGGPTEAFF.